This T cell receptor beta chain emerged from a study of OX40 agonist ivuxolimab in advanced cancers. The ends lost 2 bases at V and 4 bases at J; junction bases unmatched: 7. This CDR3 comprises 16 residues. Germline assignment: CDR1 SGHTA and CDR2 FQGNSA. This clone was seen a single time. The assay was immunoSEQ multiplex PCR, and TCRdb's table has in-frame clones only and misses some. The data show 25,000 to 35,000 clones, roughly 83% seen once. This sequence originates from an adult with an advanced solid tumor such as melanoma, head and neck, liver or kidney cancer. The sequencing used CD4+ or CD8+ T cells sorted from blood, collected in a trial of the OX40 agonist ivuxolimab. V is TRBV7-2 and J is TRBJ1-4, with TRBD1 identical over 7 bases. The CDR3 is CASSLWGDSYNEKLFF. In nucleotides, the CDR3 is TGTGCCAGCAGCTTATGGGGGGACAGCTATAATGAAAAACTGTTTTTT.